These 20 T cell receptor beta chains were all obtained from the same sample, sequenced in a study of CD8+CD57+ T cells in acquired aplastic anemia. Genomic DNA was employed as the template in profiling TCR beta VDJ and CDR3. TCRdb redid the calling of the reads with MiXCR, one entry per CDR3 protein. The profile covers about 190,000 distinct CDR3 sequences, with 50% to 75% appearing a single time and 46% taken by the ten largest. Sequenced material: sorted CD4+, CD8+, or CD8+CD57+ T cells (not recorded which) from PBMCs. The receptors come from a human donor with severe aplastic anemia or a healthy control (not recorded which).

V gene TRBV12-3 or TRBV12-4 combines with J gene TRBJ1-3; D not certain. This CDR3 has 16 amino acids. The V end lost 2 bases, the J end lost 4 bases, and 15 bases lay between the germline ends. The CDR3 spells CASSLLDTEDGNTIYF. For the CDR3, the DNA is TGTGCCAGCAGTTTATTAGACACGGAAGACGGAAACACCATATATTTT.

In nucleotides, the CDR3 is TGTGCCAGCAGTCCGCCCTATACAGATACGCAGTATTTT. Its protein is CASSPPYTDTQYF. V and J are TRBV14 and TRBJ2-3; D is undetermined. In germline, CDR1 is SGHDN, CDR2 FVKESK. CDR3 size: 13 residues. Trimming left V 6 bases short and J 3 bases short, with 10 bases between.

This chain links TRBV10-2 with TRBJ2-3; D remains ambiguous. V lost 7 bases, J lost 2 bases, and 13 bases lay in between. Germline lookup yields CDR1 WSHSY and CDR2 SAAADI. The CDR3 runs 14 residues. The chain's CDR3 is CASKNLGPTDTQYF. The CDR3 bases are TGCGCCAGCAAAAACCTAGGGCCCACAGATACGCAGTATTTT.

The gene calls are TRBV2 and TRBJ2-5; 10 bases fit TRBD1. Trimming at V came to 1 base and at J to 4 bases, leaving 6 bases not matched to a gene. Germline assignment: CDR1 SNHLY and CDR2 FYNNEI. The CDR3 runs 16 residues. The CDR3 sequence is CASSEGGQGIGETQYF. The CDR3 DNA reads TGTGCCAGCAGTGAAGGGGGACAGGGGATCGGAGAGACCCAGTACTTC. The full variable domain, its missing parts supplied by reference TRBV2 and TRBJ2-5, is EPEVTQTPSHQVTQMGQEVILRCVPISNHLYFYWYRQILGQKVEFLVSFYNNEISEKSEIFDDQFSVERPDGSNFTLKIRSTKLEDSAMYFCASSEGGQGIGETQYFGPGTRLLVL.

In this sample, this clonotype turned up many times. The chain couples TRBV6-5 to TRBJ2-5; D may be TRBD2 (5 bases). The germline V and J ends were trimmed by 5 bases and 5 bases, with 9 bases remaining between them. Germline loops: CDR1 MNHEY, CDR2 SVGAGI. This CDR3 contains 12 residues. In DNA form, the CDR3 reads TGTGCCAGCAGTCCCCCGGGGGAGACCCAGTACTTC. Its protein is CASSPPGETQYF.

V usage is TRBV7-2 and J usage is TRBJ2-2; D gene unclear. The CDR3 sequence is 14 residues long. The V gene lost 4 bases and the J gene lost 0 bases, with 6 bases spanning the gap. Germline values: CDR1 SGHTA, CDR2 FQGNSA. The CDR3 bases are TGTGCCAGCAGCTCGGCCGCGAACACCGGGGAGCTGTTTTTT. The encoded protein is CASSSAANTGELFF.

The CDR3 protein is CATWTSGSITGTYNEQFF. Here the CDR3 DNA reads TGTGCCACCTGGACTAGCGGCTCGATTACTGGAACCTACAATGAGCAGTTCTTC. The chain employs TRBV6-5 and TRBJ2-1; 10 nucleotides match TRBD2. The junction had 17 bases not matched to a gene; V was cut back by 10 bases and J by 2 bases. In germline, CDR1 is MNHEY, CDR2 SVGAGI. The CDR3 totals 18 residues.

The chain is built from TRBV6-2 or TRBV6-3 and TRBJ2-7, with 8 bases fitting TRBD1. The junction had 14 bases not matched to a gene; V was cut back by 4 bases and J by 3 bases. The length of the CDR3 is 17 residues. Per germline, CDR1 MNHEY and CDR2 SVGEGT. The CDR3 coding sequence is TGTGCCAGCAGTTCCCCGGGACAGGTAAGTGGTAGCTACGAGCAGTACTTC. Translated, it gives CASSSPGQVSGSYEQYF.

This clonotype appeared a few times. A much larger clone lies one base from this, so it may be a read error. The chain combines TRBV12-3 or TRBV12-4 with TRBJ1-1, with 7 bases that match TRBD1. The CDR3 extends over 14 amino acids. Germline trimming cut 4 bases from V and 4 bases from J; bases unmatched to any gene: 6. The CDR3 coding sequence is TGTGCCAGCAGTTCGGGACAGATGAGCACTGAAGCTTTCTTT. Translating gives CASSSGQMSTEAFF.

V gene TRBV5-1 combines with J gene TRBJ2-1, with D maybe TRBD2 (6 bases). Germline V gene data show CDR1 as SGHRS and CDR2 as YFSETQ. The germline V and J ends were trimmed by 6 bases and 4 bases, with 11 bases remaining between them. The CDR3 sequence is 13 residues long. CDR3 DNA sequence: TGCGCCAGCACCCCTAGCGAGTACAATGAGCAGTTCTTC. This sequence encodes CASTPSEYNEQFF.

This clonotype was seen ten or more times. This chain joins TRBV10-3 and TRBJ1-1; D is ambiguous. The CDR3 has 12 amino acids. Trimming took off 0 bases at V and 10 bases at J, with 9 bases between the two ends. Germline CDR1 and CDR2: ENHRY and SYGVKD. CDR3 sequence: CAISESTTVAFF. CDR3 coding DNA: TGTGCCATCAGTGAGTCCACCACGGTAGCTTTCTTT.

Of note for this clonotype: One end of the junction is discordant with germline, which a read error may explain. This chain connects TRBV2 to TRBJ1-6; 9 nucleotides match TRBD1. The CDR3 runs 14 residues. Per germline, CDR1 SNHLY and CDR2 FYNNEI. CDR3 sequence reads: CASREGTGFSPLHF. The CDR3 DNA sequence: TGTGCCAGCAGAGAAGGGACAGGGTTTTCACCCCTCCACTTT.

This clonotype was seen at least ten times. The CDR3 DNA reads TGTGCCAGCAGACAGGGGGGCAACACTGAAGCTTTCTTT. Translating it yields CASRQGGNTEAFF. This sequence joins TRBV6-5 and TRBJ1-1; 8 bases are shared with TRBD1. The trim removed 6 bases at V and 2 bases at J, leaving 2 bases unmatched. Germline lookup yields CDR1 MNHEY and CDR2 SVGAGI. The CDR3 is 13 amino acids.

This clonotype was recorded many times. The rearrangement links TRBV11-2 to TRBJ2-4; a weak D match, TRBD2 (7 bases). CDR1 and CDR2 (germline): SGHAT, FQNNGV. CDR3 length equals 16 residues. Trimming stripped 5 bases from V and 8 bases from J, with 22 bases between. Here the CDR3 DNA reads TGTGCCAGCAGCCGCACCGTGGGGGGGGCGAGGGACATTCAGTACTTC. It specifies CASSRTVGGARDIQYF.

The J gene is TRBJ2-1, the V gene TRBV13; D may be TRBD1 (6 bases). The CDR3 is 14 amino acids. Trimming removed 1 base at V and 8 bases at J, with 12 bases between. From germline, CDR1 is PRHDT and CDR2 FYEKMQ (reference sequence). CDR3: CASSLEGEGDEQFF. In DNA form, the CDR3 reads TGTGCCAGCAGCTTAGAAGGTGAGGGGGATGAGCAGTTCTTC.

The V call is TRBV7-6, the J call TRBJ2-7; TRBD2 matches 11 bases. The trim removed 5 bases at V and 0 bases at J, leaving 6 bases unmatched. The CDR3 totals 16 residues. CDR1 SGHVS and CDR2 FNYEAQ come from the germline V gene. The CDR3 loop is CASSPLAGGSSYEQYF. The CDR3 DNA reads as TGTGCCAGCAGCCCATTAGCGGGGGGGAGCTCCTACGAGCAGTACTTC.

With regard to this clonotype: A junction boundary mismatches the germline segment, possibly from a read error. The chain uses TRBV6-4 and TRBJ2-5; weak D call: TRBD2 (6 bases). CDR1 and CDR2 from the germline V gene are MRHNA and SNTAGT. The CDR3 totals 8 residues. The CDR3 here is CARRTNLF. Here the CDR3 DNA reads TGTGCCAGAAGGACTAACCTCTTC.

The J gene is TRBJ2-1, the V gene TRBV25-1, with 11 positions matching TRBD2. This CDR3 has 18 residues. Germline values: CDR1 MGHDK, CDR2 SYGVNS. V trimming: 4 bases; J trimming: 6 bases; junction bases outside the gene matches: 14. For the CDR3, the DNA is TGTGCCAGCAGTGCTAGAGTTCGCGTTAGCGGGGGGGCCAATGAGCAGTTCTTC. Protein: CASSARVRVSGGANEQFF.

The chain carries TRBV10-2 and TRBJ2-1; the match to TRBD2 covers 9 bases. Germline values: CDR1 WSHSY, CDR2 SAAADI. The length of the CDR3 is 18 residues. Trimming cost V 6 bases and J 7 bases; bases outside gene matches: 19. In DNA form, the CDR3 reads TGCGCCAGCAGGAGGAGGCGGGGGGGCCTAATCATTGGGAATGAGCAGTTCTTC. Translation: CASRRRRGGLIIGNEQFF.

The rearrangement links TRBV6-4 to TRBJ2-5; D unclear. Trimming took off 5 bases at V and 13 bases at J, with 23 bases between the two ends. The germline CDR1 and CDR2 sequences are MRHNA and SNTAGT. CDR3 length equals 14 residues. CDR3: CASSYPTESSSRYF. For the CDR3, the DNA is TGTGCCAGCAGTTACCCTACCGAGAGTTCGTCCCGGTACTTC.